Below, 23 T cell receptor beta chains from the same sample are listed, as sequenced in a study of cytomegalovirus exposure and HLA in healthy donors. 60 Vbeta and 13 Jbeta primers were used in PCR. Clones were sequenced by immunoSEQ multiplex PCR, and TCRdb holds only the in-frame ones, with some missing. The sample records 36,000 or so clones, around 84% being singletons. Material for sequencing was PBMCs. These receptors originate from a woman between 18 and 29 years old in good health and CMV-seronegative.

V usage is TRBV2 and J usage is TRBJ2-5; no definite D call. This CDR3 is built from 13 residues. The germline gives CDR1 SNHLY, CDR2 FYNNEI. V was cut by 2 bases and J by 5 bases, with 9 bases left in between. CDR3 sequence (DNA): TGTGCCAGCAGTGAACCCCTGAGGGAGACCCAGTACTTC. It is translated as CASSEPLRETQYF.

V usage is TRBV11-2 and J usage is TRBJ2-5; the match to TRBD2 covers 8 bases. V dropped 2 bases and J dropped 7; count of bases not matched to a gene: 6. The CDR3 has 14 residues. The germline V gene encodes CDR1 SGHAT and CDR2 FQNNGV. Here the CDR3 reads CASSLQRETGTQYF. CDR3 sequence (DNA): TGTGCCAGCAGCTTACAGCGGGAGACTGGGACCCAGTACTTC.

The chain recombines TRBV5-1 with TRBJ1-1; D unresolved. Trimming removed 0 bases from V and 0 bases from J, with 9 bases in between. The germline CDR1 and CDR2 sequences are SGHRS and YFSETQ. The CDR3 totals 15 residues. CDR3 protein: CASSLAVGMNTEAFF. In DNA, the CDR3 is TGCGCCAGCAGCTTGGCCGTGGGCATGAACACTGAAGCTTTCTTT.

The J gene is TRBJ2-7, the V gene TRBV4-1; TRBD1 is a possible D gene (6 bases). Trimming removed 0 bases from V and 2 bases from J, with 14 bases in between. The CDR3 has 16 residues. Germline V lookup: CDR1 MGHRA, CDR2 YSYEKL. The CDR3 here is CASSQEGTRGTYEQYF. DNA of the CDR3: TGCGCCAGCAGCCAAGAGGGAACAAGGGGGACCTACGAGCAGTACTTC.

To note about this clone: A junction boundary mismatches the germline segment, possibly from a read error. This CDR3 is CASNFREGSPLNF. CDR3 nucleotide sequence: TGTGCCAGCAATTTCAGGGAAGGATCACCCCTCAACTTT. V is TRBV2 and J is TRBJ1-6; TRBD1 is a possible D gene (5 bases). From germline, CDR1 is SNHLY and CDR2 FYNNEI. The CDR3 is 13 residues long. Complete variable domain (other parts from reference TRBV2 and TRBJ1-6): EPEVTQTPSHQVTQMGQEVILRCVPISNHLYFYWYRQILGQKVEFLVSFYNNEISEKSEIFDDQFSVERPDGSNFTLKIRSTKLEDSAMYFCASNFREGSPLNFGNGTRLTVT.

This clone showed up just once. This chain links TRBV7-7 with TRBJ1-1, with D tentatively TRBD1 (5 bases). The V and J ends lost 5 bases and 4 bases respectively, with 14 bases between them. This CDR3 has 14 residues. The germline V gene encodes CDR1 SSHAT and CDR2 FNYEAQ (reference sequence). The CDR3 DNA sequence: TGTGCCAGCAGCCCCCGTAGGGGAAGCACTGAAGCTTTCTTT. Protein sequence: CASSPRRGSTEAFF.

The chain is built from TRBV7-2 and TRBJ2-2; 10 bases match TRBD2. The CDR3 has 17 amino acids. V gave up 2 bases and J gave up 0 bases; unmatched junction bases: 3. The V gene's germline CDR1 is SGHTA and CDR2 FQGNSA. This CDR3 reads CASSLPSGGPNTGELFF. The CDR3 bases are TGTGCCAGCAGCTTACCTAGCGGGGGACCGAACACCGGGGAGCTGTTTTTT.

This clone appeared once. The V and J genes are TRBV6-4 and TRBJ2-3; 12 bases are a match to TRBD2. Germline V gene data show CDR1 as MRHNA and CDR2 as SNTAGT. After removal of 5 bases from V and 2 bases from J, the junction contained 5 bases not matched to a gene. This CDR3 comprises 16 residues. CDR3 sequence reads: CASSPLAGGITDTQYF. The CDR3 DNA reads TGTGCCAGCAGTCCTCTAGCGGGGGGGATCACAGATACGCAGTATTTT.

V usage is TRBV4-1 and J usage is TRBJ1-5; a possible D gene is TRBD1 (5 bases). This CDR3 region has 18 residues. The germline V gene has CDR1 MGHRA and CDR2 YSYEKL. V lost 3 bases, J lost 4 bases, and 22 bases lay in between. The chain's CDR3 is CASSQLGFVTAKNQPQHF. The CDR3, as DNA: TGCGCCAGCAGCCAGTTGGGGTTCGTGACAGCGAAGAATCAGCCCCAGCATTTT.

The rearrangement links TRBV5-1 to TRBJ1-2; maybe TRBD1 (5 bases). Germline CDR1 and CDR2: SGHRS and YFSETQ. Trimming removed 4 bases at V and 4 bases at J, with 17 bases between. This CDR3 has 15 residues. The CDR3 region has the DNA TGCGCCAGCAGCACCTCAGGGAGGGGCGGCTATGGCTACACCTTC. Protein: CASSTSGRGGYGYTF.

The genes are TRBV28 and TRBJ2-2; 16 nucleotides match TRBD2. Germline values: CDR1 MDHEN, CDR2 SYDVKM. Trimming at V came to 5 bases and at J to 2 bases, leaving 5 bases not matched to a gene. The CDR3 has 18 residues. CDR3 nucleotides: TGTGCCAGCAGTGGGACTAGCGGGAGGGGGACTAACACCGGGGAGCTGTTTTTT. Amino acids: CASSGTSGRGTNTGELFF.

The chain combines TRBV28 with TRBJ1-5; D is perhaps TRBD1 (6 bases). The V and J ends lost 5 bases and 1 base respectively, with 12 bases between them. Germline V CDR1 and CDR2: MDHEN, SYDVKM. The CDR3 is made up of 15 amino acids. The CDR3 here is CASSDGGQSNQPQHF. CDR3 nucleotide sequence: TGTGCCAGCAGTGATGGTGGACAGAGCAATCAGCCCCAGCATTTT.

The gene calls are TRBV29-1 and TRBJ2-2, with TRBD2 matching 7 bases. Germline V gene data show CDR1 as SQVTM and CDR2 as ANQGSEA. The J segment lost 0 bases and the V segment lost 5 bases, leaving 6 bases of the junction unmatched. The CDR3 sequence is 15 residues long. This CDR3 reads CSVLLRGANTGELFF. In DNA form, the CDR3 reads TGCAGCGTTTTGCTCCGGGGGGCGAACACCGGGGAGCTGTTTTTT.

This chain connects TRBV5-1 to TRBJ2-1; the D gene is possibly TRBD1 (5 bases). The V and J ends lost 4 bases and 6 bases respectively, with 11 bases between them. In germline, CDR1 is SGHRS, CDR2 YFSETQ. This CDR3 is built from 13 residues. CDR3: CASSPDNSNEQFF. CDR3 nucleotide sequence: TGCGCCAGCAGCCCGGACAATTCCAATGAGCAGTTCTTC.

The chain links TRBV5-1 to TRBJ2-7; D is uncertain. This CDR3 is built from 14 residues. V was clipped by 2 bases and J by 4 bases, with 13 bases between them. The germline CDR1 and CDR2 sequences are SGHRS and YFSETQ. CDR3 DNA sequence: TGCGCCAGCAGCTTAATGACACCACCTTACGAGCAGTACTTC. It yields the protein CASSLMTPPYEQYF.

This clone was observed once. V usage is TRBV2 and J usage is TRBJ2-3, with D tentatively TRBD2 (6 bases). The CDR3 totals 12 residues. Per the germline V gene, CDR1 is SNHLY and CDR2 is FYNNEI. V lost 8 bases and J lost 3, with 9 bases in between. CDR3 sequence (DNA): TGTGCCAGCCAGAGCGGGACAGATACGCAGTATTTT. This sequence encodes CASQSGTDTQYF.

This chain uses TRBV6-1 with TRBJ1-3; possible D gene TRBD1, 6 bases. The CDR3 totals 15 residues. V lost 7 bases, J lost 1 base, and 14 bases lay in between. Germline V lookup: CDR1 MNHNS, CDR2 SASEGT. The CDR3 protein is CASMTGTVSGNTIYF. CDR3 bases: TGTGCCAGCATGACAGGAACTGTATCTGGAAACACCATATATTTT.

About this clone itself: A read error may account for a junction end that differs from germline. The chain combines TRBV7-2 with TRBJ1-2; no reliable D call. The germline gives CDR1 SGHTA, CDR2 FQGNSA. This CDR3 contains 13 residues. CDR3 sequence: CASSQTAGYGYPF. CDR3 bases: TGTGCCAGCAGCCAAACAGCAGGCTATGGCTACCCCTTC.

This clone was seen more than once but under ten times. J is TRBJ1-2 and V is TRBV6-5, with 7 bases lining up with TRBD1. Unmatched junction bases numbered 5, after V lost 5 bases and J lost 8 bases. From germline, CDR1 is MNHEY and CDR2 SVGAGI. The CDR3 contains 12 residues. The CDR3 DNA reads TGTGCCAGCAGTCGACAGGGTTGGGGCTACACCTTC. This translates into CASSRQGWGYTF.

The V gene is TRBV30, the J gene TRBJ2-2, with D possibly matching TRBD2 (6 bases). The CDR3 consists of 12 residues. Germline assignment: CDR1 GTSNPN and CDR2 SVGIG (reference sequence). CDR3 amino acids: CASAAGPGELFF. The CDR3 DNA reads TGTGCTTCGGCGGCGGGACCCGGGGAGCTGTTTTTT.

The chain has TRBV7-2 and TRBJ2-1; TRBD1 is a possible D gene (5 bases). Germline V gene lookup returns CDR1 SGHTA and CDR2 FQGNSA. The length of the CDR3 is 12 residues. Trimming cost V 2 bases and J 9 bases, with 8 bases left between them. The CDR3 spells CASSLSRGEQFF. In DNA, the CDR3 is TGTGCCAGCAGCTTAAGTAGGGGTGAGCAGTTCTTC.

V gene TRBV7-2 combines with J gene TRBJ2-7; D unresolved. CDR3 length: 11 residues. V lost 5 bases and J lost 2, with 4 bases in between. The germline V gene has CDR1 SGHTA and CDR2 FQGNSA. For the CDR3, the DNA is TGTGCCAGCAGCGAGACCTACGAGCAGTACTTC. This translates into CASSETYEQYF.

V is TRBV6-1 and J is TRBJ2-4; no definite D call. The CDR3 totals 14 residues. V was cut by 3 bases and J by 1 base, with 7 bases left in between. Germline-derived CDR1 and CDR2 are MNHNS and SASEGT. Here the CDR3 DNA reads TGTGCCAGCAGTGAGTGGCAGGCCAAAAACATTCAGTACTTC. Its protein is CASSEWQAKNIQYF.